This passage covers 5 T cell receptor beta chains from one sample sequenced in a study of cytomegalovirus exposure and HLA in healthy donors. The study ran its PCR with 60 Vbeta and 13 Jbeta primers. Here immunoSEQ multiplex PCR was the method, and the copy in TCRdb shows in-frame clones only, minus some. The sample yields some 150,000 clones, approximately 79% seen once. Sequenced input: PBMCs. These receptors all come from a woman aged 50 to 60 in good health and CMV-seropositive.

The CDR3 is CASSLGQGSSYEQYF. The CDR3 DNA follows: TGTGCCAGCAGCTTAGGACAGGGGAGCTCCTACGAGCAGTACTTC. The chain carries TRBV7-2 and TRBJ2-7; 8 nucleotides match TRBD1. Germline CDR1 reads SGHTA; CDR2 reads FQGNSA. This CDR3 contains 15 residues. Unmatched junction bases numbered 2, after V lost 1 base and J lost 0 bases. The variable domain in full, completed from reference TRBV7-2 and TRBJ2-7, reads GAGVSQSPSNKVTEKGKDVELRCDPISGHTALYWYRQSLGQGLEFLIYFQGNSAPDKSGLPSDRFSAERTGGSVSTLTIQRTQQEDSAVYLCASSLGQGSSYEQYFGPGTRLTVT.

The chain recombines TRBV5-1 with TRBJ2-3, with 10 bases matching TRBD2. Trimming at V came to 7 bases and at J to 6 bases, leaving 11 bases not matched to a gene. The V gene's germline CDR1 is SGHRS and CDR2 YFSETQ. This CDR3 comprises 15 residues. The CDR3 is CASQSLSGGADTQYF. The CDR3 DNA reads TGCGCCAGCCAGAGCTTGAGCGGGGGGGCTGATACGCAGTATTTT.

The CDR3 region has the DNA TGTGCCAGCAGTTACTTCGGACAGGGTAGTCAGCCCCAGCATTTT. Amino acids: CASSYFGQGSQPQHF. The chain is built from TRBV6-6 and TRBJ1-5; TRBD1 agrees at 8 bases. After removal of 1 base from V and 6 bases from J, the junction contained 5 bases not matched to a gene. The germline gives CDR1 MNHNY, CDR2 SVGAGI (reference sequence). CDR3 size: 15 residues.

This chain joins TRBV7-2 and TRBJ1-3; D might be TRBD1 (6 bases). CDR1 is SGHTA and CDR2 is FQGNSA in the germline V gene. With 5 bases removed from V and 0 bases from J, the gap between germline ends came to 23 bases. The CDR3 is 19 amino acids. The CDR3 nucleotides are TGTGCCAGCAGCCCCTGGGGCCAGACAGGCCCCGGCTCTGGAAACACCATATATTTT. Translated: CASSPWGQTGPGSGNTIYF.

This chain connects TRBV19 to TRBJ2-1; D unresolved. The CDR3 contains 15 residues. Germline V gene data show CDR1 as LNHDA and CDR2 as SQIVND (reference sequence). The germline V and J ends were trimmed by 6 bases and 0 bases, with 12 bases remaining between them. Here the CDR3 reads CASRLLASSYNEQFF. The CDR3 nucleotides read TGTGCCAGTAGACTGTTGGCTAGCTCCTACAATGAGCAGTTCTTC.